Described below is a single TCR beta chain sequence and its context. Its antigen is as yet unknown. V was pared by 7 bases and J by 5 bases, with 18 bases between. CDR1 is MNHEY, CDR2 SVGAGI, per germline. The CDR3 contains 14 residues. The data were taken from a study of cytotoxic CD8 clonotypes in ibrutinib-treated CLL. Study information: The patients, around 12 relapsed/refractory and roughly 15 treatment-naive, included about 17 who were IGHV unmutated.

TCRdb's table, derived via immunoSEQ multiplex PCR, lists solely in-frame clones and lacks some. The sample holds 200,000 to 250,000 clones, over 65% seen once. The study, taken as a whole, reports: Clonality at baseline surpassed age-matched healthy donors and tracked circulating CD8+ T-cell counts.

The TCR beta libraries used 2 to 2.5 micrograms of genomic DNA that came from cryopreserved PBMCs. V and J are TRBV6-5 and TRBJ2-7; D gene uncertain. This TCR was recovered from a human donor with chronic lymphocytic leukemia. Sequenced here: PBMCs, sampled after 12 months of ibrutinib treatment. The chain's CDR3 is CASTPPNSPHEQYF. CDR3 DNA sequence: TGTGCCAGCACCCCACCCAACTCCCCCCACGAGCAGTACTTC.